These 25 T cell receptor beta chains share one sample of origin, sequenced in a study of cytomegalovirus exposure and HLA in healthy donors. The PCR had 60 Vbeta and 13 Jbeta primers. The method was immunoSEQ multiplex PCR; TCRdb's version includes in-frame clones alone and lacks a portion of them. The sample lists some 100,000 clones, around 83% occurring once. Sequenced material: PBMCs. All receptors come from a man aged 30 to 45 in good health and CMV-seronegative.

The chain combines TRBV7-2 with TRBJ1-1; D perhaps matches TRBD1 (6 bases). Germline V gives CDR1 SGHTA, CDR2 FQGNSA. Trimming shortened V by 1 base and J by 2 bases, and 8 bases separated the two germline ends. The CDR3 contains 14 residues. CDR3 bases: TGTGCCAGCAGCTTAGACAGGGACAACACTGAAGCTTTCTTT. Encoded protein: CASSLDRDNTEAFF. The variable domain in full, completed from reference TRBV7-2 and TRBJ1-1, reads GAGVSQSPSNKVTEKGKDVELRCDPISGHTALYWYRQSLGQGLEFLIYFQGNSAPDKSGLPSDRFSAERTGGSVSTLTIQRTQQEDSAVYLCASSLDRDNTEAFFGQGTRLTVV.

V gene TRBV21-1 combines with J gene TRBJ2-7; the table's D gene call, TRBD1, was not cross checked with the DNA. TRBV21-1 is described as a pseudogene. The CDR3 is made up of 16 amino acids. The CDR3 reads CASSRCFPGQGREQYF. CDR3 DNA sequence: TGTGCCAGCAGCAGATGCTTTCCGGGACAGGGGAGGGAGCAGTACTTC.

The gene calls are TRBV5-1 and TRBJ2-1; 9 nucleotides align to TRBD2. The J segment lost 3 bases and the V segment lost 8 bases, leaving 9 bases of the junction unmatched. The length of the CDR3 is 15 residues. Germline-derived CDR1 and CDR2 are SGHRS and YFSETQ. The CDR3 sequence is CASRPGLARYNEQFF. In DNA form, the CDR3 reads TGCGCCAGTAGACCGGGACTAGCTCGCTACAATGAGCAGTTCTTC.

The chain uses TRBV6-6 and TRBJ1-6; unclear D gene. Trimming stripped 8 bases from V and 1 base from J, with 6 bases between. The CDR3 loop spans 13 amino acids. CDR1 and CDR2 from the germline V gene are MNHNY and SVGAGI (reference sequence). CDR3 DNA: TGTGCCAGCTTCGGGTCCTATAATTCACCCCTCCACTTT. This sequence encodes CASFGSYNSPLHF.

The gene calls are TRBV7-9 and TRBJ2-3, with a tentative D call TRBD2 (7 bases). V shed 5 bases and J shed 6 bases, with 15 bases lying between them. The length of the CDR3 is 14 residues. Germline V gives CDR1 SEHNR, CDR2 FQNEAQ (reference sequence). The CDR3 region is CASSVTSDRDTQYF. CDR3 coding DNA: TGTGCCAGCAGCGTCACTAGCGACAGGGATACGCAGTATTTT.

The chain carries TRBV7-3 and TRBJ2-1, with 8 bases aligning to TRBD2. This CDR3 region has 16 residues. Germline V lookup: CDR1 SGHTA, CDR2 FQGTGA. V shed 5 bases, J shed 0 bases, and the junction held 6 bases outside the gene matches. The CDR3, as DNA: TGTGCCAGCAGCCTAATCGGGGGGGCCTCCTACAATGAGCAGTTCTTC. This translates into CASSLIGGASYNEQFF. The variable domain in full, completed from reference TRBV7-3 and TRBJ2-1, reads GAGVSQTPSNKVTEKGKYVELRCDPISGHTALYWYRQSLGQGPEFLIYFQGTGAADDSGLPNDRFFAVRPEGSVSTLKIQRTERGDSAVYLCASSLIGGASYNEQFFGPGTRLTVL.

This clone was seen a handful of times. The chain combines TRBV6-5 with TRBJ1-1, with D possibly TRBD1 on 5 matching bases. This CDR3 is built from 15 residues. Germline loops: CDR1 MNHEY, CDR2 SVGAGI. Trimming removed 6 bases at V and 4 bases at J, with 18 bases between. The CDR3 reads CASSPPPIGGTEAFF. The CDR3, as DNA: TGTGCCAGCAGCCCTCCCCCTATCGGGGGCACTGAAGCTTTCTTT.

V is TRBV4-3 and J is TRBJ1-4, with a possible D match to TRBD1 (5 bases). CDR3 length: 13 amino acids. V shed 0 bases and J shed 13 bases, with 12 bases lying between them. From germline, CDR1 is LGHNA and CDR2 YSLEER. CDR3 sequence (DNA): TGCGCCAGCAGCCAAGAGGCGGGGAGGGGACTGTTTTTT. It yields the protein CASSQEAGRGLFF.

CDR3 amino acids: CASSYHRASTDTQYF. CDR3 coding DNA: TGTGCCAGCAGCTATCACAGGGCTAGCACAGATACGCAGTATTTT. The rearrangement uses TRBV21-1 and TRBJ2-3; the table's D call, TRBD1, was not checked against the DNA. TRBV21-1 is deemed a pseudogene. The CDR3 totals 15 residues.

The chain combines TRBV4-1 with TRBJ2-7; a weak D match, TRBD2 (5 bases). Germline V gene data show CDR1 as MGHRA and CDR2 as YSYEKL. This CDR3 contains 14 residues. The germline V and J ends were trimmed by 1 base and 2 bases, with 9 bases remaining between them. The CDR3 region has the DNA TGCGCCAGCAGCCAAGCGGCGGGCACCTACGAGCAGTACTTC. This sequence encodes CASSQAAGTYEQYF.

The J gene is TRBJ2-1, the V gene TRBV6-5, with D maybe TRBD2 (6 bases). The germline gives CDR1 MNHEY, CDR2 SVGAGI. This CDR3 comprises 14 residues. V lost 5 bases and J lost 7, with 15 bases in between. DNA of the CDR3: TGTGCCAGCAGTCCCGGGACCCGGGGGAATGAGCAGTTCTTC. Residues: CASSPGTRGNEQFF.

This clone came up a few times. This chain links TRBV13 with TRBJ2-5, with D maybe TRBD2 (7 bases). V dropped 5 bases and J dropped 3 bases, with 19 bases sitting between them. The CDR3 contains 16 residues. CDR1 is PRHDT and CDR2 is FYEKMQ in the germline V gene (reference sequence). The CDR3: CASSLEMGGREETQYF. The CDR3 coding sequence is TGTGCCAGCAGCCTCGAGATGGGGGGGCGGGAAGAGACCCAGTACTTC.

The chain carries TRBV30 and TRBJ1-5; TRBD1 might be the D (6 bases). Germline CDR1 GTSNPN, CDR2 SVGIG (reference sequence). Trimming took off 1 base at V and 1 base at J, with 8 bases between the two ends. The CDR3 sequence is 14 residues long. The CDR3 sequence: CAWSDRASNQPQHF. CDR3 coding DNA: TGTGCCTGGAGTGACAGGGCCAGCAATCAGCCCCAGCATTTT.

In DNA, the CDR3 is TGTGCCAGCAGCCAAGGGTCCGGCTCTGGAAACACCATATATTTT. Amino acid sequence: CASSQGSGSGNTIYF. The rearrangement uses TRBV4-2 and TRBJ1-3; D remains ambiguous. From germline, CDR1 is LGHNA and CDR2 YNFKEQ. The V end lost 1 base, the J end lost 0 bases, and 7 bases lay between the germline ends. The length of the CDR3 is 15 residues.

The rearrangement links TRBV7-6 to TRBJ2-2; TRBD2 aligns across 7 bases. The CDR3 spans 18 residues. Germline CDR1 is SGHVS and CDR2 is FNYEAQ. The trim removed 2 bases at V and 9 bases at J, leaving 18 bases unmatched. The CDR3 nucleotides are TGTGCCAGCAGCTTAAAACCCTCCGGGGGGAGTCTATTTAGGGAGCTGTTTTTT. The encoded protein is CASSLKPSGGSLFRELFF.

The rearrangement uses TRBV6-1 and TRBJ2-5; D is unclear. Germline V gene lookup returns CDR1 MNHNS and CDR2 SASEGT. CDR3 length: 13 residues. The DNA of the CDR3 is TGTGCGGTTAGAGGTCAGATTCAAGAGACCCAGTACTTC. Encoded protein: CAVRGQIQETQYF.

This clone has a handful of counts. The chain recombines TRBV6-5 with TRBJ1-1, with 10 bases matching TRBD1. CDR1 is MNHEY, CDR2 SVGAGI, per germline. This CDR3 contains 13 residues. V gave up 6 bases and J gave up 7 bases; unmatched junction bases: 5. The CDR3 protein is CASSRDRGFEAFF. The CDR3 DNA reads TGTGCCAGCAGCCGGGACAGGGGATTTGAAGCTTTCTTT.

This sequence joins TRBV27 and TRBJ2-7; D is perhaps TRBD1 (5 bases). Germline V gives CDR1 MNHEY, CDR2 SMNVEV (reference sequence). With 4 bases removed from V and 3 bases from J, the gap between germline ends came to 10 bases. The CDR3 totals 13 residues. CDR3 amino acids: CASSWGTGYEQYF. In DNA form, the CDR3 reads TGTGCCAGCAGTTGGGGCACAGGCTACGAGCAGTACTTC.

The chain couples TRBV11-2 to TRBJ2-7, with 8 bases that match TRBD2. The CDR3 loop spans 14 amino acids. Germline V gene lookup returns CDR1 SGHAT and CDR2 FQNNGV. V gave up 8 bases and J gave up 7 bases; unmatched junction bases: 13. CDR3 amino acids: CASGPLAVAGEQYF. The CDR3 DNA reads TGTGCCAGCGGGCCCCTTGCGGTAGCGGGAGAGCAGTACTTC. The full variable domain, with the rest looked up from reference TRBV11-2 and TRBJ2-7, is EAGVAQSPRYKIIEKRQSVAFWCNPISGHATLYWYQQILGQGPKLLIQFQNNGVVDDSQLPKDRFSAERLKGVDSTLKIQPAKLEDSAVYLCASGPLAVAGEQYFGPGTRLTVT.

CDR3 in amino acids: CASSPHSSYNEQFF. The CDR3 bases are TGTGCCAGTAGTCCCCATAGCTCCTACAATGAGCAGTTCTTC. The rearrangement links TRBV19 to TRBJ2-1; D remains ambiguous. The CDR3 loop spans 14 amino acids. The germline V gene encodes CDR1 LNHDA and CDR2 SQIVND (reference sequence). The V and J ends lost 5 bases and 0 bases respectively, with 8 bases between them.

The chain carries TRBV5-1 and TRBJ1-1; the match to TRBD1 covers 7 bases. V lost 0 bases, J lost 4 bases, and 3 bases stayed unmatched. This CDR3 is 14 amino acids long. Germline values: CDR1 SGHRS, CDR2 YFSETQ. The CDR3 coding sequence is TGCGCCAGCAGCTTGGGGACAGGCGGCACTGAAGCTTTCTTT. Translation: CASSLGTGGTEAFF.

The chain uses TRBV6-5 and TRBJ2-7; 9 bases align to TRBD2. Germline assignment: CDR1 MNHEY and CDR2 SVGAGI. The CDR3 covers 16 residues. V shed 4 bases and J 6 bases; nucleotides not matched to a gene: 13. The CDR3 nucleotides read TGTGCCAGCAGTTTGTTAACCGGGACTAGCTTGCGCGAGCAGTACTTC. It encodes CASSLLTGTSLREQYF.

The chain uses TRBV9 and TRBJ1-1; 8 positions agree with TRBD1. This CDR3 region has 16 residues. Germline V lookup: CDR1 SGDLS, CDR2 YYNGEE. Losses at the gene ends were 2 bases for V and 0 bases for J; bases not matched to a gene: 6. The DNA of the CDR3 is TGTGCCAGCAGCGTTAGGCAGGGGGCTATGAACACTGAAGCTTTCTTT. Translation: CASSVRQGAMNTEAFF.

The chain joins TRBV30 to TRBJ1-5; D is possibly TRBD1 (5 bases). The CDR3 runs 14 residues. Germline CDR1 and CDR2: GTSNPN and SVGIG (reference sequence). V lost 0 bases, J lost 6 bases, and 12 bases lay in between. CDR3 sequence: CAWSVRGVTQPQHF. CDR3 nucleotide sequence: TGTGCCTGGAGTGTTAGGGGTGTGACTCAGCCCCAGCATTTT.

This chain joins TRBV5-4 and TRBJ2-2; 8 positions agree with TRBD1. Germline CDR1 SGHNT, CDR2 YYREEE (reference sequence). The junction had 5 bases not matched to a gene; V was cut back by 4 bases and J by 6 bases. This CDR3 has 14 residues. DNA for the CDR3: TGTGCCAGCAGCATCCAGGGGGCAGCCGGGGAGCTGTTTTTT. Its protein product is CASSIQGAAGELFF. The full variable domain, in which reference TRBV5-4 and TRBJ2-2 provide the parts outside the CDR3, is ETGVTQSPTHLIKTRGQQVTLRCSSQSGHNTVSWYQQALGQGPQFIFQYYREEENGRGNFPPRFSGLQFPNYSSELNVNALELDDSALYLCASSIQGAAGELFFGEGSRLTVL.